This TCR beta chain was sequenced in a study of blood T cells in healthy people across ages. This clonotype was picked up one time. Germline CDR1 SQVTM, CDR2 ANQGSEA. The CDR3 sequence is 13 residues long. The germline V and J ends were trimmed by 8 bases and 7 bases, with 20 bases remaining between them. Next came a second PCR, run for roughly 6 to 11 cycles, which used a sample-barcoded 5' primer along with a J-beta primer mix. TCRdb redid the calling of the 5' RACE reads with MiXCR, one entry per CDR3 protein. Of around 1.5 million distinct CDR3 sequences listed, roughly 40% were seen once; the top ten hold 7.9%.

This clonotype originated in a woman aged 18 to 35 in good health. Sequenced input: blood. The rearrangement uses TRBV29-1 and TRBJ1-1, with a weak D call TRBD1 (5 bases). DNA of the CDR3: TGCAGCTCTCTAGGGACGGTCCTCAATGAAGCTTTCTTT. Encoded protein: CSSLGTVLNEAFF.